This entry lists 3 T cell receptor beta chains sequenced from one sample in a study of CD4 and CD8 cells across lung adenocarcinoma regions. MiXCR was run by TCRdb on the PCR reads, yielding one entry per CDR3 protein. The table shows more than 9,000 distinct CDR3 sequences, with 47% occurring only once. The sequenced material came from CD8+ T cells from the margin of a lung tumor. These TCRs come from a female donor with lung adenocarcinoma. The CD4 and CD8 labels of this study may be unreliable.

In the case of this clonotype: At one end the junction does not follow the germline gene, possibly because of a read error. V is TRBV10-1 and J is TRBJ2-3; D is undetermined. In germline, CDR1 is WNHNN, CDR2 SYGVQD (reference sequence). The CDR3 has 14 residues. The CDR3: CASSGFPCTYEQYF. The CDR3 region has the DNA TGCGCCAGCAGTGGATTTCCGTGCACATACGAGCAGTATTTC.

This clonotype was counted between two and nine times. The genes are TRBV7-2 and TRBJ2-1; D remains ambiguous. V lost 4 bases, J lost 9 bases, and 7 bases lay in between. The CDR3 sequence is 11 residues long. Germline V gene sequence: CDR1 SGHTA, CDR2 FQGNSA. CDR3 sequence: CASSSLGEQFF. The CDR3 nucleotides read TGTGCCAGCAGCTCTCTTGGTGAGCAGTTCTTC. The whole variable domain, filled in from reference TRBV7-2 and TRBJ2-1, reads GAGVSQSPSNKVTEKGKDVELRCDPISGHTALYWYRQSLGQGLEFLIYFQGNSAPDKSGLPSDRFSAERTGGSVSTLTIQRTQQEDSAVYLCASSSLGEQFFGPGTRLTVL.

This clonotype has a count of ten or more. V gene TRBV7-2 combines with J gene TRBJ1-1; D is unclear. V lost 0 bases, J lost 1 base, and 6 bases lay in between. The germline gives CDR1 SGHTA, CDR2 FQGNSA. This CDR3 is 14 amino acids long. The DNA of the CDR3 is TGTGCCAGCAGCTTAGCTTACACGAACACTGAAGCTTTCTTT. Encoded protein: CASSLAYTNTEAFF.